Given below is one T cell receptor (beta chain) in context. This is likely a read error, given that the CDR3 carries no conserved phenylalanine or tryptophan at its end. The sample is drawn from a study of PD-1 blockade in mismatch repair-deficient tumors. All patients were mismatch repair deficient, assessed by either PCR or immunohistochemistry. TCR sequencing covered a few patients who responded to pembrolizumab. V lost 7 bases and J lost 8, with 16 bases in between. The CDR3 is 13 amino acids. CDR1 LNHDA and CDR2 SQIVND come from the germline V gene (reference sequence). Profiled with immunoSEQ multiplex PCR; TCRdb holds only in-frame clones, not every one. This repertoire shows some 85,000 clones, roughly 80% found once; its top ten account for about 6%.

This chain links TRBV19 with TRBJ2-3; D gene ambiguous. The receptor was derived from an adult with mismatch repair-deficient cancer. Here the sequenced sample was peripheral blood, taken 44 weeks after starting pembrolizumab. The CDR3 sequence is CASTDPNLGTQYL. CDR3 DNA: TGTGCCAGTACCGACCCCAACCTCGGTACGCAGTATCTT.